Included here is one TCR beta chain sequence, with context. Antigen: not known. These data originate in a study of T-cell reconstitution after alpha-beta-depleted transplantation in children. Findings and caveats of the study: T-cell counts and diversity were attributed mostly to newly produced T cells one year after transplant. Approximately two months post-transplant, alpha-beta T cells reportedly originated from several hundred expanded graft clones.

Molecular barcoding with unique molecular identifiers was used for the TCRbeta library. MiXCR, applied by TCRdb to the PCR reads, yields one record per CDR3 protein. This sample yields fewer than 550,000 distinct CDR3 sequences, of which over 9.5% are seen a single time; approximately 15% belongs to the top ten. The V and J ends lost 10 bases and 3 bases respectively, with 3 bases between them. CDR3 size: 10 residues. Material: PBMCs, mostly from graft donor cells, obtained 180 days after TCRalphabeta/CD19-depleted stem cell transplant. This TCR was recovered from a female patient aged 2-9 years who had a stem cell transplant for aplastic anemia, so the T cells may come from the graft donor. V and J are TRBV12-3 or TRBV12-4 and TRBJ2-2, with D unclear. This CDR3 is CAIDTGELFF. CDR3 sequence (DNA): TGTGCCATCGACACCGGGGAGCTGTTTTTT.